One and the same sample provided the 21 T cell receptor beta chains below, sequenced in a study. MiXCR was run by TCRdb on the 5' RACE reads, yielding one entry per CDR3 protein. The top ten hold approximately 7.5% of the sample, which has 5,000 to 6,500 distinct CDR3 sequences, 30% to 35% seen once. The material sequenced was memory CD4+ T cells sorted from a lymph node. Subset in this sample: memory CD4+ T cells, CD4+CD45RO+CD25-. The receptors stem from a female donor with breast cancer.

This clonotype has a count of ten or more. J is TRBJ2-1 and V is TRBV27; 10 bases are shared with TRBD1. CDR3 length equals 15 residues. Losses at the gene ends were 5 bases for V and 7 bases for J; bases not matched to a gene: 8. In germline, CDR1 is MNHEY, CDR2 SMNVEV (reference sequence). The CDR3 spells CASSTLTGGVNEQFF. In DNA form, the CDR3 reads TGTGCCAGCAGTACTTTGACAGGGGGCGTGAATGAGCAGTTCTTC.

Relative to its sample, this clonotype is medium-sized. The genes are TRBV12-3 or TRBV12-4 and TRBJ2-5; D gene unclear. The V and J ends lost 3 bases and 5 bases respectively, with 13 bases between them. This CDR3 comprises 14 residues. CDR3 region: CASSFDQASETQYF. Written as DNA, the CDR3 is TGTGCCAGCAGTTTTGACCAAGCCTCGGAGACCCAGTACTTC.

This clonotype was observed at least ten times. The chain combines TRBV7-2 with TRBJ2-5, with a tentative D call TRBD1 (6 bases). Germline lookup yields CDR1 SGHTA and CDR2 FQGNSA. The length of the CDR3 is 13 residues. The CDR3 DNA reads as TGTGCTTCTTCAGGACAGAGACAAGAGACCCAGTACTTC. Amino acid sequence: CASSGQRQETQYF.

By proportion, this clonotype is medium-sized. The chain carries TRBV12-3 or TRBV12-4 and TRBJ2-7, with 8 bases fitting TRBD1. The ends lost 6 bases at V and 3 bases at J; junction bases unmatched: 10. The CDR3 has 15 amino acids. CDR3 in DNA: TGTGCCAGCAGCTCCAGACAGGGGAGTAACTACGAGCAGTACTTC. Its translation: CASSSRQGSNYEQYF.

V usage is TRBV15 and J usage is TRBJ2-7; D gene uncertain. In germline, CDR1 is LNHNV, CDR2 YYDKDF (reference sequence). The CDR3 contains 13 residues. V lost 3 bases to trimming and J lost 2 bases, with 8 bases between them. The DNA for the CDR3 is TGTGCCACCAGCAGGGCCGCTGCCTACGAGCAGTACTTC. Amino acid sequence: CATSRAAAYEQYF.

This chain joins TRBV5-1 and TRBJ1-1; D unresolved. This CDR3 comprises 13 residues. Germline assignment: CDR1 SGHRS and CDR2 YFSETQ. Trimming left V 1 base short and J 1 base short, with 5 bases between. Written as DNA, the CDR3 is TGCGCCAGCAGCTTGTGGCAGAACACTGAAGCTTTCTTT. Translated: CASSLWQNTEAFF.

A remark on this clonotype: A single base separates this from a much larger clone, so it may be a read error. The chain is built from TRBV20-1 and TRBJ2-7; D ambiguous. This CDR3 spans 14 amino acids. The germline CDR1 and CDR2 sequences are DFQATT and SNEGSKA (reference sequence). CDR3 amino acids: CSASSSGRTYEQCF. The DNA of the CDR3 is TGCAGTGCTAGTTCCTCGGGCCGTACCTACGAGCAGTGCTTC.

This clonotype is labeled as medium-sized. V is TRBV7-8 and J is TRBJ2-7; 12 positions match TRBD1. This CDR3 is 16 amino acids long. V dropped 4 bases and J dropped 6; count of bases not matched to a gene: 10. CDR1 is SGHVS, CDR2 FQNEAQ, per germline. Written as DNA, the CDR3 is TGTGCCAGCAGCTCCAACCGAGGGACAGGGGGCGCCGAGCAGTACTTC. Its protein is CASSSNRGTGGAEQYF.

As regards this clonotype: A single base separates this from a much larger clone, so it may be a read error. CDR3 in amino acids: CASSSGTGSRETQCF. The CDR3 coding sequence is TGTGCCAGCAGCTCTGGGACAGGTAGTAGGGAGACCCAGTGCTTC. This chain uses TRBV7-3 with TRBJ2-5; 8 nucleotides align to TRBD1. Germline assignment: CDR1 SGHTA and CDR2 FQGTGA. CDR3 length: 15 residues.

This sequence joins TRBV6-5 and TRBJ1-2; perhaps TRBD1 as D (6 bases). CDR3 length equals 13 residues. CDR1 and CDR2 (germline): MNHEY, SVGAGI. Trimming cost V 6 bases and J 6 bases, with 14 bases left between them. CDR3 sequence reads: CASRSGQGNGYTF. The DNA of the CDR3 is TGTGCCAGCAGATCGGGGCAGGGGAATGGCTACACCTTC.

As for this clonotype: Sequence at one end of the junction differs from germline and may be a read error. The chain recombines TRBV20-1 with TRBJ2-1; D is ambiguous. This CDR3 is 13 amino acids long. CDR1 DFQATT and CDR2 SNEGSKA come from the germline V gene (reference sequence). The CDR3: CSPGRRSYDEKFF. The CDR3 DNA reads as TGCAGCCCGGGTCGAAGGTCCTACGATGAGAAGTTCTTC.

Within the sample, this clonotype is medium-sized. V is TRBV19 and J is TRBJ2-7; 8 bases are a match to TRBD1. CDR1 is LNHDA and CDR2 is SQIVND in the germline V gene (reference sequence). The CDR3 consists of 14 residues. Trimming removed 3 bases from V and 5 bases from J; junction bases left unmatched: 6. CDR3 in amino acids: CASSMDRAEDEQYF. As DNA, the CDR3 is TGTGCCAGTAGTATGGACAGGGCCGAGGACGAGCAGTACTTC.

This clonotype was found many times. The V gene is TRBV9, the J gene TRBJ2-7; tentatively, D is TRBD2 (7 bases). Germline assignment: CDR1 SGDLS and CDR2 YYNGEE. With 4 bases removed from V and 6 bases from J, the gap between germline ends came to 23 bases. The CDR3 loop spans 16 amino acids. CDR3 loop: CASSRKGGGAIGEQYF. The CDR3 DNA follows: TGTGCCAGCAGCCGAAAGGGGGGGGGCGCAATCGGCGAGCAGTACTTC.

This clonotype was observed a handful of times. V is TRBV6-6 and J is TRBJ2-7; D might be TRBD2 (6 bases). With 7 bases removed from V and 3 bases from J, the gap between germline ends came to 16 bases. This CDR3 is built from 14 residues. Germline V gene data show CDR1 as MNHNY and CDR2 as SVGAGI (reference sequence). CDR3 nucleotides: TGTGCCAGCACCAAGACTAGTGATGTCTACGAGCAGTACTTC. Protein: CASTKTSDVYEQYF.

There are many counts of this clonotype. A much larger clone differs from this one at a single base, so this may be a read error. The chain joins TRBV19 to TRBJ1-2; 8 nucleotides match TRBD1. Looked up from germline, CDR1 is LNHDA and CDR2 is SQIVND (reference sequence). The CDR3 sequence is 16 residues long. The ends lost 6 bases at V and 3 bases at J; junction bases unmatched: 12. The DNA of the CDR3 is TGTGCCAGTAGGCCTAACGCAGGGGGCGTAGACTATGGCTACACCTTC. It specifies CASRPNAGGVDYGYTF.

This clonotype was picked up a small number of times. Given a much more abundant clone one base away, this may be a read error. This sequence joins TRBV5-1 and TRBJ2-7; the match to TRBD2 covers 7 bases. Germline-derived CDR1 and CDR2 are SGHRS and YFSETQ. The V gene end was trimmed by 4 bases and the J gene end by 4 bases; junction bases not matched to a gene: 14. The CDR3 consists of 16 residues. The CDR3 nucleotides read TGCGCCAGCAGCACCCCGAGCGGGACCACGACTTACGAGCAGTACTTC. Protein sequence: CASSTPSGTTTYEQYF. The full variable domain, rest sourced from reference TRBV5-1 and TRBJ2-7, is KAGVTQTPRYLIKTRGQQVTLSCSPISGHRSVSWYQQTPGQGLQFLFEYFSETQRNKGNFPGRFSGRQFSNSRSEMNVSTLELGDSALYLCASSTPSGTTTYEQYFGPGTRLTVT.

By frequency in the sample, this clonotype is medium-sized. The chain recombines TRBV5-1 with TRBJ2-3; D not certain. V was cut by 4 bases and J by 4 bases, with 10 bases left in between. Germline values: CDR1 SGHRS, CDR2 YFSETQ. The CDR3 covers 13 residues. CDR3 sequence reads: CASSPGPADTQYF. CDR3 bases: TGCGCCAGCAGCCCCGGCCCGGCAGATACGCAGTATTTT.

This clonotype is categorized as large. The chain combines TRBV10-3 with TRBJ2-1, with 8 positions matching TRBD2. The germline CDR1 and CDR2 sequences are ENHRY and SYGVKD. The V and J ends lost 4 bases and 7 bases, in that order; junction bases with no gene match: 9. The CDR3 is made up of 15 amino acids. The CDR3: CAISGKAGVGNEQFF. Written as DNA, the CDR3 is TGTGCCATCAGTGGGAAAGCGGGAGTGGGGAATGAGCAGTTCTTC.

This clonotype has a count of ten or more. The chain is built from TRBV28 and TRBJ1-1, with D perhaps matching TRBD1 (5 bases). The CDR3 is 17 amino acids. Trimming removed 3 bases at V and 2 bases at J, with 19 bases between. Germline CDR1 and CDR2: MDHEN and SYDVKM. CDR3 DNA sequence: TGTGCCAGCAGTTTCGCCCGTCTGGGTCAGGGAAACACTGAAGCTTTCTTT. Its translation: CASSFARLGQGNTEAFF.

This clonotype was counted many times. The gene calls are TRBV7-2 and TRBJ1-2; 7 nucleotides agree with TRBD1. The germline V gene has CDR1 SGHTA and CDR2 FQGNSA. V was clipped by 5 bases and J by 2 bases; unmatched bases: 8. The CDR3 sequence is 15 residues long. CDR3 in amino acids: CASSLPGQRNYGYTF. The CDR3, as DNA: TGTGCCAGCAGCCTCCCGGGACAGCGGAACTATGGCTACACCTTC. Together with reference TRBV7-2 and TRBJ1-2, the CDR3 gives the full variable domain: GAGVSQSPSNKVTEKGKDVELRCDPISGHTALYWYRQSLGQGLEFLIYFQGNSAPDKSGLPSDRFSAERTGGSVSTLTIQRTQQEDSAVYLCASSLPGQRNYGYTFGSGTRLTVV.

Sample share makes this clonotype medium-sized. The rearrangement joins TRBV6-2 or TRBV6-3 to TRBJ1-6; D uncertain. This CDR3 has 17 residues. Germline values: CDR1 MNHEY, CDR2 SVGEGT. V lost 0 bases to trimming and J lost 0 bases, with 9 bases between them. CDR3 in amino acids: CASSYSMASSYNSPLHF. CDR3 DNA: TGTGCCAGCAGTTACTCGATGGCGAGCTCCTATAATTCACCCCTCCACTTT.